A single sample gave rise to the 2 T cell receptor beta chains below, sequenced in a study of cytomegalovirus exposure and HLA in healthy donors. It was with 60 Vbeta and 13 Jbeta primers that the PCR ran. Produced via immunoSEQ multiplex PCR; TCRdb's table is partial and in-frame only. Among 100,000 or so clones listed, around three quarters were seen once. What was sequenced was PBMCs. Receptors were obtained from a woman aged 40 to 50 in good health and CMV-seropositive.

The chain recombines TRBV28 with TRBJ2-5, with TRBD1 matching 10 bases. Germline values: CDR1 MDHEN, CDR2 SYDVKM. This CDR3 contains 14 residues. V lost 6 bases, J lost 5 bases, and 6 bases stayed unmatched. CDR3 residues: CASRGTGEAETQYF. The CDR3 DNA follows: TGTGCCAGCAGGGGGACAGGGGAGGCGGAGACCCAGTACTTC.

The chain is built from TRBV25-1 and TRBJ2-7; 9 bases match TRBD1. Germline V gene sequence: CDR1 MGHDK, CDR2 SYGVNS. With 3 bases clipped from V and 3 bases from J, the junction kept 3 bases outside the gene matches. The CDR3 has 14 residues. The CDR3 sequence: CASSEGQGFYEQYF. In nucleotides, the CDR3 is TGTGCCAGCAGTGAGGGACAGGGATTCTACGAGCAGTACTTC.